This T cell receptor beta chain stems from a study of OX40 agonist ivuxolimab in advanced cancers. For the study at large: Participants averaged roughly 60 years of age (range roughly 23 to 80) and were around 80% male.

Libraries were prepared by immunoSEQ multiplex PCR; TCRdb keeps only in-frame clonotypes and omits some of them. This sample has 95,000 to 150,000 clones, with around 95% found just once. The CDR3 runs 14 residues. With 5 bases clipped from V and 6 bases from J, the junction kept 3 bases outside the gene matches. The germline gives CDR1 LNHDA, CDR2 SQIVND (reference sequence). The receptor's source is an adult with an advanced solid tumor such as melanoma, head and neck, liver or kidney cancer. Here the sequenced sample was CD4+ or CD8+ T cells sorted from blood, taken in a trial of the OX40 agonist ivuxolimab. The chain joins TRBV19 to TRBJ2-1, with 11 bases aligning to TRBD1. This CDR3 reads CASSGDRGSNEQFF. The DNA of the CDR3 is TGTGCCAGTAGTGGGGACAGGGGGTCCAATGAGCAGTTCTTC.